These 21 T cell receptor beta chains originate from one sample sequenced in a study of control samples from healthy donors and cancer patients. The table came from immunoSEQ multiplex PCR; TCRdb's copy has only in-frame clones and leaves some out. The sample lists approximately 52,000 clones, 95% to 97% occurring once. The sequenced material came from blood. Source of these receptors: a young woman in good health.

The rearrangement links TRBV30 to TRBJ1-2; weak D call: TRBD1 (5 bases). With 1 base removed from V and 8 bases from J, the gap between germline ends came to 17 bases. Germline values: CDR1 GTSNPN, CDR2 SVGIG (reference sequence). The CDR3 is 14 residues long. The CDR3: CAWSGTRGKGGYTF. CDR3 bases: TGTGCCTGGAGTGGCACCCGGGGGAAAGGAGGCTACACCTTC.

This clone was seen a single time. The CDR3 reads CAWIAGISQGYTF. The DNA of the CDR3 is TGTGCCTGGATTGCCGGGATTAGTCAGGGCTACACCTTC. J is TRBJ1-2 and V is TRBV30, with D unclear. V lost 4 bases, J lost 8 bases, and 17 bases lay in between. The CDR3 sequence is 13 residues long. Germline-derived CDR1 and CDR2 are GTSNPN and SVGIG (reference sequence).

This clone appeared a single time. CDR3 in amino acids: CASRGNTGELFF. The CDR3, as DNA: TGTGCCAGTAGAGGAAACACCGGGGAGCTGTTTTTT. V usage is TRBV19 and J usage is TRBJ2-2; no clear D gene. This CDR3 spans 12 amino acids. Germline lookup yields CDR1 LNHDA and CDR2 SQIVND (reference sequence). The V and J ends lost 6 bases and 2 bases respectively, with 4 bases between them.

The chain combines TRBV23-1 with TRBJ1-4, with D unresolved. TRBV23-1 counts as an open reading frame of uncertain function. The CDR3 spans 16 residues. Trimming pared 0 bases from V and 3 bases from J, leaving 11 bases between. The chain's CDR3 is CASSQSKGGANEKLFF. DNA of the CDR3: TGCGCCAGCAGTCAATCAAAGGGTGGGGCTAATGAAAAACTGTTTTTT.

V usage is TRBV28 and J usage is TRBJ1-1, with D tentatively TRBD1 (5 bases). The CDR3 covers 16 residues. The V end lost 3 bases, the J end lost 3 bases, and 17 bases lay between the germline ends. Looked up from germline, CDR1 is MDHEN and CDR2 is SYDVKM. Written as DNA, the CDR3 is TGTGCCAGCAGTTTTGTAGGGGCCAGTGTGCACACTGAAGCTTTCTTT. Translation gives CASSFVGASVHTEAFF.

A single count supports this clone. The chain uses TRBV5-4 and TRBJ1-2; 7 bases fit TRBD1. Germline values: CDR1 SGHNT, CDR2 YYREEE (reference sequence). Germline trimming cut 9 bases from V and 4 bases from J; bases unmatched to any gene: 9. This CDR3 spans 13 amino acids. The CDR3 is CATANRQGYGYTF. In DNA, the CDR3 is TGTGCCACCGCCAATAGACAGGGCTATGGCTACACCTTC.

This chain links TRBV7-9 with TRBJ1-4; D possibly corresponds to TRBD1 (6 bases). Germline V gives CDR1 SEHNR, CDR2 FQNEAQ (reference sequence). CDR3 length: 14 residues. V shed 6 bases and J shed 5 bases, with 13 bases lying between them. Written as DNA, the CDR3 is TGTGCCAGCAGGCTTGGGCAGGGGAATGAAAAACTGTTTTTT. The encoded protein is CASRLGQGNEKLFF.

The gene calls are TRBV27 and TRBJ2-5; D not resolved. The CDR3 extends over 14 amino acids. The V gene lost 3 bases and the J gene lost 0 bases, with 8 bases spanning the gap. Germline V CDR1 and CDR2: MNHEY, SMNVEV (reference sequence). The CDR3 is CASSFDGYQETQYF. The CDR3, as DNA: TGTGCCAGCAGTTTCGATGGATACCAAGAGACCCAGTACTTC.

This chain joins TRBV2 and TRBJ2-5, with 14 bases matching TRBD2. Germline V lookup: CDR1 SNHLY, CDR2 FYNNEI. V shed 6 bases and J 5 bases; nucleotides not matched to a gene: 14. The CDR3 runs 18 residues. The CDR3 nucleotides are TGTGCCAGCAGGGCGGGACTAGCGGGGGTCACGGGGTCGGAGACCCAGTACTTC. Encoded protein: CASRAGLAGVTGSETQYF.

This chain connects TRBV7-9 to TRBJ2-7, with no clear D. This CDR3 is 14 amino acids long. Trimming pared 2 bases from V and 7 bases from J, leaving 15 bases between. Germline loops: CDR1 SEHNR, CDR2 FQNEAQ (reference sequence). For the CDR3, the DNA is TGTGCCAGCAGCTTACCCTCAGGAATGGGGGAGCAGTACTTC. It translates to CASSLPSGMGEQYF.

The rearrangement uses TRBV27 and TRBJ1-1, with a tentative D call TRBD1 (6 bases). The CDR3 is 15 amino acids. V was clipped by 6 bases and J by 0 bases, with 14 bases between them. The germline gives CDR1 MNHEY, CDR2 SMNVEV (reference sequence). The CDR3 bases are TGTGCCAGCAGCTCAACAGGGCGAATGAACACTGAAGCTTTCTTT. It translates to CASSSTGRMNTEAFF.

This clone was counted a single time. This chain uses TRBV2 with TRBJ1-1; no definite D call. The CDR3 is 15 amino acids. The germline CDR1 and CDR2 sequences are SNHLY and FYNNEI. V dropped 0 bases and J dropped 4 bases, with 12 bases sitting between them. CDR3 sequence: CASSEALGVGTEAFF. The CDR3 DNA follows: TGTGCCAGCAGTGAAGCGCTAGGCGTAGGCACTGAAGCTTTCTTT.

CDR3 sequence (DNA): TGCGCCAGCAGTCACCAACTCGGGTTTACAGGGAACACCGGGGAGCTGTTTTTT. This translates into CASSHQLGFTGNTGELFF. The chain has TRBV23-1 and TRBJ2-2; D is possibly TRBD1 (5 bases). TRBV23-1 is an open reading frame, and its role is uncertain. This CDR3 is built from 18 residues. The V end was cut by 3 bases, the J end by 1 base, with 18 bases between.

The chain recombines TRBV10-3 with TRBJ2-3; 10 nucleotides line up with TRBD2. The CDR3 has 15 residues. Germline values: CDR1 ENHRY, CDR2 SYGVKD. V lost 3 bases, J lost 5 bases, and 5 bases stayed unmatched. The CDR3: CAISDGTSVLDTQYF. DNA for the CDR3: TGTGCCATCAGTGACGGGACTAGCGTTCTAGATACGCAGTATTTT.

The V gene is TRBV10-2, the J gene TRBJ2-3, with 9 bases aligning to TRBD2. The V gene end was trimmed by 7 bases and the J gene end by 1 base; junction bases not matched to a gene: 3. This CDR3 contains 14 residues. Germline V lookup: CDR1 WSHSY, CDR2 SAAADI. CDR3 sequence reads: CASKRGAGTDTQYF. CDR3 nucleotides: TGCGCCAGCAAGCGGGGGGCCGGCACAGATACGCAGTATTTT.

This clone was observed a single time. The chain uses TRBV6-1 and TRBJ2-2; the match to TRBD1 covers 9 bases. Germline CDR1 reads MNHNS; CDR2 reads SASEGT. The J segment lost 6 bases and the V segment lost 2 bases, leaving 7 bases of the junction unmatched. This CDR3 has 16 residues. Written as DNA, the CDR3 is TGTGCCAGCAGTGAAAACCCTGGGACAGGGCCCGGGGAGCTGTTTTTT. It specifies CASSENPGTGPGELFF.

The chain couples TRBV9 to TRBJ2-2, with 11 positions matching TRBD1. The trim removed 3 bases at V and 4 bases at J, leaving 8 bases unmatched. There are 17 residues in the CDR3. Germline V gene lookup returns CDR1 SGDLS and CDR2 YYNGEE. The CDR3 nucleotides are TGTGCCAGCAGCGCGAGATCCGGGACAGGGGGCACCGGGGAGCTGTTTTTT. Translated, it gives CASSARSGTGGTGELFF.

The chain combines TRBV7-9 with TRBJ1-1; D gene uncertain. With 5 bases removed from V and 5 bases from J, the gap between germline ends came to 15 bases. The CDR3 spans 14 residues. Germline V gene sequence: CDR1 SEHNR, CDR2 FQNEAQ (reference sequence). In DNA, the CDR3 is TGTGCCAGCAGCAGAGTAGTAAGTCGGACTGAAGCTTTCTTT. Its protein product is CASSRVVSRTEAFF.

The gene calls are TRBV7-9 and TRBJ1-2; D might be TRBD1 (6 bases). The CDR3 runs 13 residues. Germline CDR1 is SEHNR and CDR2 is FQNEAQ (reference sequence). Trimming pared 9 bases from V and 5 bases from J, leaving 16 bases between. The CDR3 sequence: CASIQKGGYGYTF. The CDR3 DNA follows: TGTGCCAGTATACAGAAAGGGGGGTATGGCTACACCTTC. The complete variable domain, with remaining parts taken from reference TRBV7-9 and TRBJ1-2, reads DTGVSQNPRHKITKRGQNVTFRCDPISEHNRLYWYRQTLGQGPEFLTYFQNEAQLEKSRLLSDRFSAERPKGSFSTLEIQRTEQGDSAMYLCASIQKGGYGYTFGSGTRLTVV.

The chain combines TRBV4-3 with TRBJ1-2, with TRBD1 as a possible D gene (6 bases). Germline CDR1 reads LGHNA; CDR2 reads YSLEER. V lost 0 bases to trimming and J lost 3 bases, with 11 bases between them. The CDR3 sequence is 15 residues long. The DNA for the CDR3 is TGCGCCAGCAGCCAAGACCAGGGGAATGACTATGGCTACACCTTC. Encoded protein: CASSQDQGNDYGYTF.

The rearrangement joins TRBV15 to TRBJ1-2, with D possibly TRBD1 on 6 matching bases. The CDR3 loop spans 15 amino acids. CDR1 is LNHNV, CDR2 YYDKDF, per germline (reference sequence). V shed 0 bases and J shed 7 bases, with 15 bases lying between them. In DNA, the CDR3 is TGTGCCACCAGCAGAGATCGGGCAGGGGCCGGTGGCTACACCTTC. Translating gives CATSRDRAGAGGYTF.